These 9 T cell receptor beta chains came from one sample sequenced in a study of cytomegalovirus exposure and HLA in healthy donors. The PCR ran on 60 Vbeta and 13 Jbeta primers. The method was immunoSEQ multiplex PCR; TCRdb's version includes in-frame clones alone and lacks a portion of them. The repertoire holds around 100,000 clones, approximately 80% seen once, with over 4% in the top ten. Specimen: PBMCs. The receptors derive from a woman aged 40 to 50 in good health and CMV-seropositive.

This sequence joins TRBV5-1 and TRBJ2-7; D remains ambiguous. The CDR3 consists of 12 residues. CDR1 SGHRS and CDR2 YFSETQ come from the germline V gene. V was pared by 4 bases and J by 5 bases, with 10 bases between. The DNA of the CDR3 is TGCGCCAGCAGCCATGGTGGGCACGAGCAGTACTTC. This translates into CASSHGGHEQYF.

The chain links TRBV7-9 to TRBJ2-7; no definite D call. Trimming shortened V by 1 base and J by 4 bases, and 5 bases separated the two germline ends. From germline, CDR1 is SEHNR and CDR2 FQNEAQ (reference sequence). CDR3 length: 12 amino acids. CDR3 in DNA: TGTGCCAGCAGCTTAGTAGAATACGAGCAGTACTTC. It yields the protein CASSLVEYEQYF.

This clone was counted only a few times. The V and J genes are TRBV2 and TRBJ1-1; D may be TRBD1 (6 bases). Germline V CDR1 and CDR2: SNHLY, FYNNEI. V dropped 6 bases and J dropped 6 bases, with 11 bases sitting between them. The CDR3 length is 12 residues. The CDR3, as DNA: TGTGCCAGCAGAGAACAGGGATCTGAAGCTTTCTTT. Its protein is CASREQGSEAFF. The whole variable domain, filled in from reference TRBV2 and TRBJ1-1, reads EPEVTQTPSHQVTQMGQEVILRCVPISNHLYFYWYRQILGQKVEFLVSFYNNEISEKSEIFDDQFSVERPDGSNFTLKIRSTKLEDSAMYFCASREQGSEAFFGQGTRLTVV.

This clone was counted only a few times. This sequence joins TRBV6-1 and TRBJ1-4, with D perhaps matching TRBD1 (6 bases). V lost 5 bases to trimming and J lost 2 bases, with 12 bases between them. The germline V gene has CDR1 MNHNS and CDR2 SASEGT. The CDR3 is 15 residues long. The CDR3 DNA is TGTGCCAGCAGTAAACCAGGGGAGACTAATGAAAAACTGTTTTTT. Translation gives CASSKPGETNEKLFF.

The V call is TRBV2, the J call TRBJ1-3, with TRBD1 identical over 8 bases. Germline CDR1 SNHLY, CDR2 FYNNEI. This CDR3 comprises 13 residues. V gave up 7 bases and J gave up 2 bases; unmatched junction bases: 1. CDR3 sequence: CASKDRAGNTIYF. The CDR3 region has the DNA TGTGCCAGCAAGGACAGGGCTGGAAACACCATATATTTT.

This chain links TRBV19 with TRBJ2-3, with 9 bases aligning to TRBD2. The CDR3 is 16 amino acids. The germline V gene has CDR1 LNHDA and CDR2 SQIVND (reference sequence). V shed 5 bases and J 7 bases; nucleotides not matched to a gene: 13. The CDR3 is CASSATPGLALNTQYF. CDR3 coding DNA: TGTGCCAGTAGTGCGACGCCGGGACTAGCCCTCAATACGCAGTATTTT.

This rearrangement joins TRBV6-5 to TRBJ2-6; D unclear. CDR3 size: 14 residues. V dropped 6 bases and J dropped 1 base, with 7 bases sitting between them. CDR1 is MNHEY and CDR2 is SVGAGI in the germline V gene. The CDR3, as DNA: TGTGCCAGCAGACACATTTCTGGGGCCAACGTCCTGACTTTC. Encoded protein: CASRHISGANVLTF.

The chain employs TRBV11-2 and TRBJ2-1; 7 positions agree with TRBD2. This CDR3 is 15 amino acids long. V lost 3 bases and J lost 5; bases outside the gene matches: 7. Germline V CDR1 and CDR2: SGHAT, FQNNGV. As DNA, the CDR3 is TGTGCCAGCAGCTTGGAGCTAGCGGCTAACAATGAGCAGTTCTTC. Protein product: CASSLELAANNEQFF.

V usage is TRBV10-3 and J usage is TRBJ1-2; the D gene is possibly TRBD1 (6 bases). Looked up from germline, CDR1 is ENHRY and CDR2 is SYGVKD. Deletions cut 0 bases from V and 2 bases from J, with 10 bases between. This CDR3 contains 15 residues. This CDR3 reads CAISESGTGNYGYTF. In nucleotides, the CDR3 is TGTGCCATCAGTGAGTCGGGAACAGGGAACTATGGCTACACCTTC.